This T cell receptor beta chain was found in a study of blood T cell repertoires in COVID-19. Overall study context: Acute and convalescent COVID-19 specimens originated in the United States, Italy and Spain. PBMCs, B-cell-depleted T cells, or T cells provided the cDNA or gDNA that made up the material.

In the original processing: Cell counts per sample came from amplifying reference gene primers. The table came from immunoSEQ multiplex PCR; TCRdb's copy has only in-frame clones and leaves some out. Clonal size and the V and J genes are those of that table, whereas D and trimming came from the DNA. The data contain 150,000 or so clones, 70% to 90% of them singletons. V shed 6 bases, J shed 9 bases, and the junction held 3 bases outside the gene matches. Germline assignment: CDR1 MNHEY and CDR2 SVGAGI. The CDR3 covers 14 residues. The sequence was obtained from a man in his fifties or sixties with COVID-19, enrolled during active disease. Sequencing input: peripheral blood. The chain is built from TRBV6-5 and TRBJ1-6, with 12 bases that match TRBD1. The CDR3 sequence: CASRVGQGASPLHF. The CDR3 coding sequence is TGTGCCAGCAGGGTGGGACAGGGGGCTTCACCCCTCCACTTT.